Following are 10 T cell receptor beta chains from one sample sequenced in a study of blood T cell repertoires in COVID-19. Clones were sequenced by immunoSEQ multiplex PCR, and TCRdb holds only the in-frame ones, with some missing. Here the sample spans 70,000 to 95,000 clones, 80% being singletons. Material for sequencing was peripheral blood. The receptors were sampled from a human donor in a cohort sampled during active COVID-19.

V gene TRBV11-2 combines with J gene TRBJ1-1; D gene uncertain. This CDR3 contains 15 residues. V was clipped by 1 base and J by 4 bases, with 13 bases between them. CDR1 and CDR2 (germline): SGHAT, FQNNGV. The DNA for the CDR3 is TGTGCCAGCAGCTTAGGAGGCGGGTTGGGCACTGAAGCTTTCTTT. This encodes CASSLGGGLGTEAFF.

The chain recombines TRBV5-1 with TRBJ2-1; D perhaps matches TRBD2 (7 bases). V lost 4 bases and J 0 bases, leaving 17 bases between the germline ends. The CDR3 has 17 amino acids. The germline gives CDR1 SGHRS, CDR2 YFSETQ. The CDR3 DNA reads TGCGCCAGCAGCCCCTTCCCGGGGGGCACCTCCTACAATGAGCAGTTCTTC. Its protein is CASSPFPGGTSYNEQFF.

The chain carries TRBV3-1 (or the pseudogene TRBV3-2) and TRBJ2-5; 9 bases map to TRBD2. Germline-derived CDR1 and CDR2 are LGHDT and YNNKEL (reference sequence). The V gene end was trimmed by 5 bases and the J gene end by 2 bases; junction bases not matched to a gene: 6. The CDR3 is 15 amino acids. The CDR3 DNA follows: TGTGCCAGCAGCGCCCGACTAGCGGTACAAGAGACCCAGTACTTC. Translating it yields CASSARLAVQETQYF.

The count of this clone is one. The genes are TRBV9 and TRBJ2-3; 15 positions match TRBD2. CDR1 and CDR2 from the germline V gene are SGDLS and YYNGEE. This CDR3 contains 17 residues. The ends lost 2 bases at V and 4 bases at J; junction bases unmatched: 5. This CDR3 is CASSVGLAGGRADTQYF. The CDR3, as DNA: TGTGCCAGCAGCGTGGGACTAGCGGGAGGTAGGGCAGATACGCAGTATTTT.

Comments on this clone: Other DNA variants within this sample encode the same CDR3. The chain employs TRBV5-1 and TRBJ2-7, with 13 bases matching TRBD2. V shed 2 bases, J shed 5 bases, and the junction held 7 bases outside the gene matches. The CDR3 is 16 amino acids. Looked up from germline, CDR1 is SGHRS and CDR2 is YFSETQ. This chain's CDR3 is CASSLPGLAGAHEQYF. CDR3 nucleotides: TGCGCCAGCAGCTTACCAGGACTAGCGGGGGCGCACGAGCAGTACTTC.

This clone appeared a single time. V is TRBV19 and J is TRBJ1-1; D possibly corresponds to TRBD1 (6 bases). V shed 3 bases and J shed 4 bases, with 18 bases lying between them. This CDR3 spans 16 amino acids. CDR1 LNHDA and CDR2 SQIVND come from the germline V gene (reference sequence). CDR3 sequence: CASSIRSGQTLTEAFF. The CDR3 DNA follows: TGTGCCAGTAGTATTCGGTCGGGACAAACCCTCACTGAAGCTTTCTTT.

J is TRBJ2-7 and V is TRBV3-1 (or the pseudogene TRBV3-2); 9 bases map to TRBD1. There are 15 residues in the CDR3. V trimming: 2 bases; J trimming: 5 bases; junction bases outside the gene matches: 7. Per germline, CDR1 LGHDT and CDR2 YNNKEL (reference sequence). Here the CDR3 reads CASSQTGTGLHEQYF. In DNA form, the CDR3 reads TGTGCCAGCAGCCAAACCGGGACAGGGCTTCACGAGCAGTACTTC.

The chain carries TRBV5-6 and TRBJ2-3; 13 bases fit TRBD2. The CDR3 covers 16 residues. CDR1 and CDR2 from the germline V gene are SGHDT and YYEEEE. V was pared by 4 bases and J by 7 bases, with 9 bases of the junction left unmatched. The CDR3 here is CASSLRTSGSGNTQYF. CDR3 in DNA: TGTGCCAGCAGCCTTAGGACTAGCGGGAGTGGAAATACGCAGTATTTT.

In its sample, this clone was seen many times. The CDR3 DNA is TGTGCCAGCAGATCAACAGGGAAGGAGGTCACTGAAGCTTTCTTT. Its protein is CASRSTGKEVTEAFF. The chain recombines TRBV6-4 with TRBJ1-1; perhaps TRBD1 as D (6 bases). Germline CDR1 and CDR2: MRHNA and SNTAGT. The V end was cut by 6 bases, the J end by 4 bases, with 18 bases between. This CDR3 comprises 15 residues.

The chain recombines TRBV7-9 with TRBJ1-4; possibly TRBD1 for D (5 bases). Germline values: CDR1 SEHNR, CDR2 FQNEAQ (reference sequence). CDR3 size: 16 residues. Trimming removed 6 bases from V and 2 bases from J, with 16 bases in between. As DNA, the CDR3 is TGTGCCAGCAGGCCCAGGGAAGTTTGGACTAATGAAAAACTGTTTTTT. Its translation: CASRPREVWTNEKLFF. Based on the CDR3 plus reference TRBV7-9 and TRBJ1-4, the full variable domain is DTGVSQNPRHKITKRGQNVTFRCDPISEHNRLYWYRQTLGQGPEFLTYFQNEAQLEKSRLLSDRFSAERPKGSFSTLEIQRTEQGDSAMYLCASRPREVWTNEKLFFGSGTQLSVL.